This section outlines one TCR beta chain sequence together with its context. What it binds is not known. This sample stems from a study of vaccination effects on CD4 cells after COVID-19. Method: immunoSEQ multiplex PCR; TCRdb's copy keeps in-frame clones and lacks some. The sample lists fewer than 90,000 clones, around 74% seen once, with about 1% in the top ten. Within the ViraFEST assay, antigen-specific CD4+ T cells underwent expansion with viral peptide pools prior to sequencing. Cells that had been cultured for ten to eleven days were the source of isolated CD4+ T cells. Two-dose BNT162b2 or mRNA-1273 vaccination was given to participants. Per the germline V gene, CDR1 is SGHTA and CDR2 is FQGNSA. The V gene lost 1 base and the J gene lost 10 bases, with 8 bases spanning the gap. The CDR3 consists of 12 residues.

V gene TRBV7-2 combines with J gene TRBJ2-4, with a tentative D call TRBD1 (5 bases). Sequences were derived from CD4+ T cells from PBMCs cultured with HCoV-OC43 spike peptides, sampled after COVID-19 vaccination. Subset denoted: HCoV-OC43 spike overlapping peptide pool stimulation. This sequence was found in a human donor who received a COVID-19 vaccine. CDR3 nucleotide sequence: TGTGCCAGCAGCTTAGAGGGGCGGATTCAGTACTTC. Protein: CASSLEGRIQYF. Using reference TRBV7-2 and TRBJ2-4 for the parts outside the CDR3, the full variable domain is GAGVSQSPSNKVTEKGKDVELRCDPISGHTALYWYRQSLGQGLEFLIYFQGNSAPDKSGLPSDRFSAERTGGSVSTLTIQRTQQEDSAVYLCASSLEGRIQYFGAGTRLSVL.